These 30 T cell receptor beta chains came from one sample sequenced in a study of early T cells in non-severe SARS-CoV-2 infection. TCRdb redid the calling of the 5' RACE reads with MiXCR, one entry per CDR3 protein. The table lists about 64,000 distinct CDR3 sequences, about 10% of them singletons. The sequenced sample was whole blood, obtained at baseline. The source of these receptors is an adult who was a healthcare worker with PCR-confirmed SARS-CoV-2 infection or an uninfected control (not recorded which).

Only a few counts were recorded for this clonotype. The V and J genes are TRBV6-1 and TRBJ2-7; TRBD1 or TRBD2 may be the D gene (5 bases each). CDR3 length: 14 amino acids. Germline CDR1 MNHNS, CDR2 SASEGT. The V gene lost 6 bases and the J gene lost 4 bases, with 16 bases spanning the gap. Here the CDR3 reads CASREPGRSYEQYF. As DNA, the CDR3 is TGTGCCAGCAGAGAGCCGGGACGGTCATACGAGCAGTACTTC.

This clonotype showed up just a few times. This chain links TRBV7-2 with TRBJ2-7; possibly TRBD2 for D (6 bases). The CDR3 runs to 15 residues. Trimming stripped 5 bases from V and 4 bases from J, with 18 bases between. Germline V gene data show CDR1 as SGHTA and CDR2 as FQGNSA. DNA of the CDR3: TGTGCCAGCAGCCGGGGCCTGGCGGGAAGGTACGAGCAGTACTTC. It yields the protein CASSRGLAGRYEQYF.

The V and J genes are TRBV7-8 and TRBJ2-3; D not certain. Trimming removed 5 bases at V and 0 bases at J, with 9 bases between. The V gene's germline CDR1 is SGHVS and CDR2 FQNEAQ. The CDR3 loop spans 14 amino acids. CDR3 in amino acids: CASSLGASTDTQYF. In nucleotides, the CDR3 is TGTGCCAGCAGCCTTGGAGCTAGCACAGATACGCAGTATTTT.

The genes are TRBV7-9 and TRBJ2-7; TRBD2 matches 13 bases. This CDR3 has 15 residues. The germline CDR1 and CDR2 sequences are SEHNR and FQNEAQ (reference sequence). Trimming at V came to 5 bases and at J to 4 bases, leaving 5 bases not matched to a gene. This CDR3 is CASSPGLAGWYEQYF. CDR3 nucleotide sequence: TGTGCCAGCAGCCCGGGACTAGCGGGATGGTACGAGCAGTACTTC.

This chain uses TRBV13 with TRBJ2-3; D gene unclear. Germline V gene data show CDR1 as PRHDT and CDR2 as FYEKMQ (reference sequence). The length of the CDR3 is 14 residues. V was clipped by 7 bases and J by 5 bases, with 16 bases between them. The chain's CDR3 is CASNLGSRVDTQYF. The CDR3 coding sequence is TGTGCCAGCAATTTAGGTAGCCGGGTAGATACGCAGTATTTT.

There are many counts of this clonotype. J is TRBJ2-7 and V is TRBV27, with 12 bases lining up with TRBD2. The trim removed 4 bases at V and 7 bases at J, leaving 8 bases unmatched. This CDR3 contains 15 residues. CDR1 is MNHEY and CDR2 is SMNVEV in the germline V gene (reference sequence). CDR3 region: CASSSLAGGPGEQYF. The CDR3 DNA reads TGTGCCAGCAGTTCGCTAGCGGGAGGGCCGGGAGAGCAGTACTTC.

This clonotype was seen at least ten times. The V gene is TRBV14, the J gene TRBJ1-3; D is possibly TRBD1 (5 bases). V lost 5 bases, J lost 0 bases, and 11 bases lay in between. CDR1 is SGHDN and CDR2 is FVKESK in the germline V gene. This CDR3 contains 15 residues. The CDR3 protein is CASSWGRSSGNTIYF. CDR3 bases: TGTGCCAGCAGCTGGGGCCGGAGCTCTGGAAACACCATATATTTT.

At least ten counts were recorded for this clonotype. In nucleotides, the CDR3 is TGCAGTGCTGCCGGACTAGCGCCCAATGAGCAGTTCTTC. The encoded protein is CSAAGLAPNEQFF. The chain links TRBV20-1 to TRBJ2-1; the match to TRBD2 covers 9 bases. The CDR3 loop spans 13 amino acids. Trimming removed 5 bases from V and 6 bases from J; junction bases left unmatched: 5. Germline V gene data show CDR1 as DFQATT and CDR2 as SNEGSKA (reference sequence).

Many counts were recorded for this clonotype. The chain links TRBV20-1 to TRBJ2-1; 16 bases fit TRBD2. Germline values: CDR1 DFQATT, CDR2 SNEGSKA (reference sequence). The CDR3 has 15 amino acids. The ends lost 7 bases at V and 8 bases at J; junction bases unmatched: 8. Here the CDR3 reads CSVWGLAGGRDEQFF. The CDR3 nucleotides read TGCAGTGTATGGGGACTAGCGGGAGGGCGAGATGAGCAGTTCTTC.

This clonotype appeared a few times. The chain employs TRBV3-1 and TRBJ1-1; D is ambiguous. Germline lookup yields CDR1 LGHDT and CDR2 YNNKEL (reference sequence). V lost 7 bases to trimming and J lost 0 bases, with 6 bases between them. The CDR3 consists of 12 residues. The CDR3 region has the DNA TGTGCCAGCACCGACATGAACACTGAAGCTTTCTTT. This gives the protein CASTDMNTEAFF.

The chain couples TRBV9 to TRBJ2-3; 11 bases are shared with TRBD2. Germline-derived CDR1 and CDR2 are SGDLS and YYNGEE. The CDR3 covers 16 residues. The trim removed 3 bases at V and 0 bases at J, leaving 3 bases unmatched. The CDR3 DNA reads TGTGCCAGCAGCGAGACTAGCGGGGTCAGCACAGATACGCAGTATTTT. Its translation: CASSETSGVSTDTQYF.

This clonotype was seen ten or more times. This chain's CDR3 is CASSLEGTEETQYF. DNA for the CDR3: TGCGCCAGCAGCTTGGAAGGGACGGAAGAGACCCAGTACTTC. V and J are TRBV5-1 and TRBJ2-5; possibly TRBD1 or TRBD2 for D (5 bases each). Germline V gene data show CDR1 as SGHRS and CDR2 as YFSETQ. This CDR3 region has 14 residues. Deletions cut 0 bases from V and 3 bases from J, with 9 bases between.

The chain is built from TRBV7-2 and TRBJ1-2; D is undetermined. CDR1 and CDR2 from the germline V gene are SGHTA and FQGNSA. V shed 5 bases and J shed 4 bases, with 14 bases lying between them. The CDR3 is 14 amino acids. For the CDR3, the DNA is TGTGCCAGCAGCCCCAGGAGGGTTACCTATGGCTACACCTTC. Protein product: CASSPRRVTYGYTF.

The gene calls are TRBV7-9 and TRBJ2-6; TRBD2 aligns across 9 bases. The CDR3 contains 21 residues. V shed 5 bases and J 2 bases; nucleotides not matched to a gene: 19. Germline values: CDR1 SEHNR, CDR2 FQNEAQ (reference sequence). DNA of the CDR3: TGTGCCAGCAGCACCAACGTCGCGGGAGGGCCTCCTAACACTGGGGCCAACGTCCTGACTTTC. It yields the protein CASSTNVAGGPPNTGANVLTF.

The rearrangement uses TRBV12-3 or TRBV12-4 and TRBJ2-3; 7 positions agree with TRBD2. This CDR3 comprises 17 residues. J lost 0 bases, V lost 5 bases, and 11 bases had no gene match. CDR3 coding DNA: TGTGCCAGCAGTAGGCCCTCGGGACTACTAAGCACAGATACGCAGTATTTT. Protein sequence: CASSRPSGLLSTDTQYF.

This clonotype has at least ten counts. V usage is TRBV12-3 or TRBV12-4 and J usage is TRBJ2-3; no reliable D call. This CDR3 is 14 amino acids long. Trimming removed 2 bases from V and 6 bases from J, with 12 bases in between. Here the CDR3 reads CASSLRVRLDTQYF. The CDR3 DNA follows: TGTGCCAGCAGTTTACGTGTCCGCCTGGATACGCAGTATTTT.

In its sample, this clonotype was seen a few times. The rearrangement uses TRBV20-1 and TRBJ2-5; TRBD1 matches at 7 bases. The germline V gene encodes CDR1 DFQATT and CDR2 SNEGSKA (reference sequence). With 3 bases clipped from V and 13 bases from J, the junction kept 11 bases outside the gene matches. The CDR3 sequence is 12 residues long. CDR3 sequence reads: CSASRLTGAGYF. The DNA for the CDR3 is TGCAGTGCTAGTCGACTCACAGGGGCGGGGTACTTC.

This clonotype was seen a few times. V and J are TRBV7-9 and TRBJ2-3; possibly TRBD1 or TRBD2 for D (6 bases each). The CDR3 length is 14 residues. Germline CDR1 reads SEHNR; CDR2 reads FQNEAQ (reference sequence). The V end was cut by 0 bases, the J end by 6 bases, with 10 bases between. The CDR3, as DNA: TGTGCCAGCAGCTTAGCAGGGGGGCACGATACGCAGTATTTT. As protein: CASSLAGGHDTQYF.

This CDR3 reads CASSLPLGLTNNSPLHF. The CDR3 coding sequence is TGTGCCAGCAGTTTACCACTAGGACTGACGAATAATTCACCCCTCCACTTT. This chain connects TRBV28 to TRBJ1-6; D unclear. V lost 2 bases and J 5 bases, leaving 16 bases between the germline ends. Germline V gene sequence: CDR1 MDHEN, CDR2 SYDVKM. The CDR3 consists of 17 residues.

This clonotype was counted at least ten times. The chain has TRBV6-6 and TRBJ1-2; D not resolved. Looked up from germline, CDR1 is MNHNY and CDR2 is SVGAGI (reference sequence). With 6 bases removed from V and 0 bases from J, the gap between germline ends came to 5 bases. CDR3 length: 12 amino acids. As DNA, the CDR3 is TGTGCCAGCAGCCCTTCTAACTATGGCTACACCTTC. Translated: CASSPSNYGYTF.

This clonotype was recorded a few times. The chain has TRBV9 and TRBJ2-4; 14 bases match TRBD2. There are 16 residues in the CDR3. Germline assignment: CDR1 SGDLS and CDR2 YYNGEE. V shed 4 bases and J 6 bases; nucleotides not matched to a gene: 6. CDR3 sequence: CASSPRLAGGVNIQYF. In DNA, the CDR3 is TGTGCCAGCAGCCCGCGACTAGCGGGAGGGGTAAACATTCAGTACTTC.

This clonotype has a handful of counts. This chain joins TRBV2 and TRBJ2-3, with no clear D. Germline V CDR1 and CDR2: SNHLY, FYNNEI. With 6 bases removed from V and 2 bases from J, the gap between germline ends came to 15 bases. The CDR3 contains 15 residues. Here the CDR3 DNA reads TGTGCCAGCAGCAAAATCGGACGAGACACAGATACGCAGTATTTT. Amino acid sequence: CASSKIGRDTDTQYF. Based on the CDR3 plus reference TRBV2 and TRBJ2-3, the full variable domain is EPEVTQTPSHQVTQMGQEVILRCVPISNHLYFYWYRQILGQKVEFLVSFYNNEISEKSEIFDDQFSVERPDGSNFTLKIRSTKLEDSAMYFCASSKIGRDTDTQYFGPGTRLTVL.

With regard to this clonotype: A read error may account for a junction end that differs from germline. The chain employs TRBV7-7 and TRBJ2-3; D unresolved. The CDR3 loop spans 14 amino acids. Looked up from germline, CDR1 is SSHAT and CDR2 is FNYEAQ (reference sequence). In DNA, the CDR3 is TGTGCTAGCAGCTTGGCGGCTAGCACAGATACGCAGTATTTT. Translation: CASSLAASTDTQYF.

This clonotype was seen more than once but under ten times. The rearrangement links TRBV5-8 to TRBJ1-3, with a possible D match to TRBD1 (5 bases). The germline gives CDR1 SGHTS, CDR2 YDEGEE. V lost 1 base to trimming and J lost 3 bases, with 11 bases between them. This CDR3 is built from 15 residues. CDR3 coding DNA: TGTGCCAGCAGCTTGCGCGGGGGACTTGGAAACACCATATATTTT. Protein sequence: CASSLRGGLGNTIYF.

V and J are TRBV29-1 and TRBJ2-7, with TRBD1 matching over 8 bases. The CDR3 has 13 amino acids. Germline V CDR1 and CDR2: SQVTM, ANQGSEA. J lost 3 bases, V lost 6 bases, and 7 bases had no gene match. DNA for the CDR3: TGCAGCGTCACGGGACAGGCTAACTACGAGCAGTACTTC. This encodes CSVTGQANYEQYF.

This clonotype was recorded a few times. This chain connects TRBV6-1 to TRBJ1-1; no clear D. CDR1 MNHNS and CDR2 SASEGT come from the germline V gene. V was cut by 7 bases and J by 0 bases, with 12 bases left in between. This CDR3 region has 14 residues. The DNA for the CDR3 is TGTGCCAGCATGCCCGGATGGGTGAACACTGAAGCTTTCTTT. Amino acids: CASMPGWVNTEAFF.

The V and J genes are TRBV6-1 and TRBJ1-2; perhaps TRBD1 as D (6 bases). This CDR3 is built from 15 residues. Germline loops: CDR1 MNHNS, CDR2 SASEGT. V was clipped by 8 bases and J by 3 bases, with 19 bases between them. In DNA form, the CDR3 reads TGTGCCAGCTCAACCACAGGGTACGAGGACTATGGCTACACCTTC. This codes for CASSTTGYEDYGYTF.

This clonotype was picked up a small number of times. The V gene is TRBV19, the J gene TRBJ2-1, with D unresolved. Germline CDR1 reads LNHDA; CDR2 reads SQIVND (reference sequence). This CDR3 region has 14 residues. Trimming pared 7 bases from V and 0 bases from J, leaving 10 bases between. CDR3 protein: CASTTGYSYNEQFF. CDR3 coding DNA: TGTGCCAGTACTACGGGCTACTCCTACAATGAGCAGTTCTTC.

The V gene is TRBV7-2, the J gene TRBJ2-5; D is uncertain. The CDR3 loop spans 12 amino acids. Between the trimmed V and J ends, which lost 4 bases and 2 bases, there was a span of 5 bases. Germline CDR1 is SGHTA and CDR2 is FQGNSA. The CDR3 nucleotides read TGTGCCAGCAGCTGGCATCAAGAGACCCAGTACTTC. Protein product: CASSWHQETQYF.

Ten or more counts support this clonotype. The CDR3 loop is CASSTGLGGGDEQFF. DNA of the CDR3: TGTGCCAGCAGCACTGGTCTTGGGGGTGGCGATGAGCAGTTCTTC. The J gene is TRBJ2-1, the V gene TRBV5-6, with D perhaps assigned TRBD1 or TRBD2 (5 bases each). V gave up 4 bases and J gave up 8 bases, with 19 bases separating them. In germline, CDR1 is SGHDT, CDR2 YYEEEE. This CDR3 comprises 15 residues.